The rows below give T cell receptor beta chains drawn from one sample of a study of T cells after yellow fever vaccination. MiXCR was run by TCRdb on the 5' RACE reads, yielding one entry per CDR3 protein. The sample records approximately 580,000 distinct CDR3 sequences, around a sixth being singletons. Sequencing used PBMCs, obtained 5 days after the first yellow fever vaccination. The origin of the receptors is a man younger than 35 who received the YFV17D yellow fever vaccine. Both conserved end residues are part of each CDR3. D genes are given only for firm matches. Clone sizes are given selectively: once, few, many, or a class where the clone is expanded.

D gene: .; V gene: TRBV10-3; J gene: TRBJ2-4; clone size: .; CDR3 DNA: TGTGCCATCAGTGAGGGACCTTTGGGCAAAAACATTCAGTACTTC; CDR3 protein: CAISEGPLGKNIQYF
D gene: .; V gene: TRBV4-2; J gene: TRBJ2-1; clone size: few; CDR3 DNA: TGTGCCAGCAGCCAAGTGGCCGCGGGGGCTGAGCAGTTCTTC; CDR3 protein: CASSQVAAGAEQFF
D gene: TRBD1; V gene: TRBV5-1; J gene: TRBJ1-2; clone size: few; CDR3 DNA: TGCGCCAGCAGGCCGGGACAGGGAGGGGATGGCTACACCTTC; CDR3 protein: CASRPGQGGDGYTF
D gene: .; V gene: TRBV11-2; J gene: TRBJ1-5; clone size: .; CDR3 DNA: TGTGCCAGCAGCTTAGTACCCCGCTCCTCCTATAGCAATCAGCCCCAGCATTTT; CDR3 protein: CASSLVPRSSYSNQPQHF
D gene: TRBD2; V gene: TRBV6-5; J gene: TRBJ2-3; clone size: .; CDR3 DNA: TGTGCCAGCCACGGGGGGGGGACGCAGTATTTT; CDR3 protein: CASHGGGTQYF
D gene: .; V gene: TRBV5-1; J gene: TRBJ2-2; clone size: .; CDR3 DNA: TGCGCCAGCAGCTTGGTAGGGTTGGACGGGGAGCTGTTTTTT; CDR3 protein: CASSLVGLDGELFF
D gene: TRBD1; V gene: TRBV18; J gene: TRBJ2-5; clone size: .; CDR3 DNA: TGTGCCAGCTCACCAGTTCGACCACCACCAACAGGGGTGAGAGAGACCCAGTACTTC; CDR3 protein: CASSPVRPPPTGVRETQYF
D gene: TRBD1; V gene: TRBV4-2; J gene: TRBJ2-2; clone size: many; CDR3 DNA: TGTGCCAGCACCCAGGGGGCGGGGAGTTCCGGGGAGCTGTTTTTT; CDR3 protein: CASTQGAGSSGELFF
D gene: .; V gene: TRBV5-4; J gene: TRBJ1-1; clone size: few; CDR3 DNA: TGTGCCAGCAGCTTGGATGTAGCAACTCGCTTCTTT; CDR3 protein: CASSLDVATRFF
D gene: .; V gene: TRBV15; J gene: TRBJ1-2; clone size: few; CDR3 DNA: TGTGCCACCAGCAGAGATCCAGGCTCCGGACAAAGCTATGGCTACACCTTC; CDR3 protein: CATSRDPGSGQSYGYTF
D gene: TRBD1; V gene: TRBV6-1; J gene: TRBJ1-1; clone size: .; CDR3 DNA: TGTGCCAGCAGTGAATCCAGGGGGACGGCTTTCTTT; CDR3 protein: CASSESRGTAFF
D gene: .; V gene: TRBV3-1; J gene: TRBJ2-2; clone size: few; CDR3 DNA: TGTGCCAGCAGCCACCGTCAGGGACTGACGAACACCGGGGAGCTGTTTTTT; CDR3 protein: CASSHRQGLTNTGELFF
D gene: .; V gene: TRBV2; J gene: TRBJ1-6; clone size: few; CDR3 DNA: TGTGCCAGCAGGGAAGTCACAGGGCATAATTCACCCCTCCACTTT; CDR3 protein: CASREVTGHNSPLHF
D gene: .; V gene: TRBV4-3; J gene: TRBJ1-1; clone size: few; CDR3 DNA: TGCGCCAGCAGCCGAGACAGTACAACTGAAGCTTTCTTT; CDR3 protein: CASSRDSTTEAFF
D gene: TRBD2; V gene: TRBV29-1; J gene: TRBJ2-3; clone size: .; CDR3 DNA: TGCAGCGTAGGACTAGCGGGTAGTGCAGATACGCAGTATTTT; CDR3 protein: CSVGLAGSADTQYF
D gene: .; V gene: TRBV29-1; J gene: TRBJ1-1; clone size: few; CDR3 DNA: TGCAGCGTTGACACGGGGCGCGGGGACACTGAAGCTTTCTTT; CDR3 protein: CSVDTGRGDTEAFF
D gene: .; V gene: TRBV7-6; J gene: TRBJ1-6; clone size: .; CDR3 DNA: TGTGCCAGCAGCTTAGAGCCCGAATCACCCCTCCACTTT; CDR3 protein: CASSLEPESPLHF
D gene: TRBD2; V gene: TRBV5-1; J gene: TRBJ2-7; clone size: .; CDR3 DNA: TGCGCCAGCAGCCTCCGGGTAGCGGGGGGGCCTTGGACCTACGAGCAGTACTTC; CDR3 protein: CASSLRVAGGPWTYEQYF
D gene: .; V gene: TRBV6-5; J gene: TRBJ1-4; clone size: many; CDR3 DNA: TGTGCCAGCAGTTACTCAGTACTTAATGAAAAACTGTTTTTT; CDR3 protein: CASSYSVLNEKLFF
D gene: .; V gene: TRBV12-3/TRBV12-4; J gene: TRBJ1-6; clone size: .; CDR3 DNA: TGTGCCAGCAGCAACCAGGGACCGGTGAATTCACCCCTCCACTTT; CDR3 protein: CASSNQGPVNSPLHF
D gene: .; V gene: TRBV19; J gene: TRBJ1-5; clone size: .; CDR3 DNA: TGTGCCAGTAGTATAGAAGGTGTCGGGCAGCCCCAGCATTTT; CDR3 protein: CASSIEGVGQPQHF
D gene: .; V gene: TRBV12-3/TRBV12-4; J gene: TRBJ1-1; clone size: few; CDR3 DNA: TGTGCCAGCAGTGATGCAGGGTCGACGTATAACACTGAAGCTTTCTTT; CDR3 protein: CASSDAGSTYNTEAFF
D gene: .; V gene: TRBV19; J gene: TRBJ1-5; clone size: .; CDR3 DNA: TGTGCCAGTAGTATATCCCAGGGCAATCAGCCCCAGCATTTT; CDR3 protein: CASSISQGNQPQHF
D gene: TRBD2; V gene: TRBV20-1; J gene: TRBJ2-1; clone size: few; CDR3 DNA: TGCAGTGCTAGAGATCCGGGGACTACCAACTACAATGAGCAGTTCTTC; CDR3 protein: CSARDPGTTNYNEQFF
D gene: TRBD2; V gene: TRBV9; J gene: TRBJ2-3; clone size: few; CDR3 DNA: TGTGCCAGCAGCACCCGGACTAGCGGGGGAACAGATACGCAGTATTTT; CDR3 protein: CASSTRTSGGTDTQYF
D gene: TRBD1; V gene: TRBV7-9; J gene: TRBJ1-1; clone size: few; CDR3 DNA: TGTGCCAGCAGCCTGGGGGACGACAGGGGTACTGAAGCTTTCTTT; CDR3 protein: CASSLGDDRGTEAFF
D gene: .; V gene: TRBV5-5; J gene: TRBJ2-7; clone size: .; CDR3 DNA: TGTGCCAGCAGCTTGGCCGGAGATAGATACGAGCAGTACTTC; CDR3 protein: CASSLAGDRYEQYF
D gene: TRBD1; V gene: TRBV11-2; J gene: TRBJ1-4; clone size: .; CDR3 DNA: TGTGCCAGCAGCAGATTCCAGACAGGGTATTCTGAAAAACCGTTTTTT; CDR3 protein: CASSRFQTGYSEKPFF
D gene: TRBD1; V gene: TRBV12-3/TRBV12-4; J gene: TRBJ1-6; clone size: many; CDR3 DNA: TGTGCCAGCAGTCGCGAGGGGGCAGTCAATTCACCCCTCCACTTT; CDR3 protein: CASSREGAVNSPLHF
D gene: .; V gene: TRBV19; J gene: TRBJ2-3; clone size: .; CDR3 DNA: TGTGCCAGTAGTATAGATCGCCGTCTTACCCAGTATTTT; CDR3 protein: CASSIDRRLTQYF
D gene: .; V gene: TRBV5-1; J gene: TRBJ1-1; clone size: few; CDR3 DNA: TGCGCCAGAAGCGGGGGGACCGGCGGCACTGAAGCTTTCTTT; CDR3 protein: CARSGGTGGTEAFF
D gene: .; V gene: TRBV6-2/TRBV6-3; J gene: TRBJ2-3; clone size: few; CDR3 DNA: TGTGCCAGCAGTTATTGGGGCTACACGCAAGATACGCAGTATTTT; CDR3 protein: CASSYWGYTQDTQYF
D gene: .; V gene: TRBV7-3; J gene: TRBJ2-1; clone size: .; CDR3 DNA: TGTGCCAGCAGCTTAACGGGCAGGGGGGATGAGCAGTTCTTC; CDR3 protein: CASSLTGRGDEQFF
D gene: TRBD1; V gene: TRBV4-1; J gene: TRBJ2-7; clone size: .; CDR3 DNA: TGCGCCAGCGGCCACCAGGGGCAGGGGGCTTTCGACGAGCAGTACTTC; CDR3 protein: CASGHQGQGAFDEQYF
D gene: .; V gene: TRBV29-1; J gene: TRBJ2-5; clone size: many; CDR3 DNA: TGCAGCTCCCGTCTGACACCCAGACAAGAGACCCAGTACTTC; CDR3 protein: CSSRLTPRQETQYF
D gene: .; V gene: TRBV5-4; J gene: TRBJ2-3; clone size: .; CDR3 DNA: TGTGCCAGCAGCGAAGGGCAACCCGACACAGATACGCAGTATTTT; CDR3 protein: CASSEGQPDTDTQYF
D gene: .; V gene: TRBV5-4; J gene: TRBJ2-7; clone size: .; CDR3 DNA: TGTGCCAGCAGCTTTTCCCCCCGCGAGCAGTACTTC; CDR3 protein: CASSFSPREQYF
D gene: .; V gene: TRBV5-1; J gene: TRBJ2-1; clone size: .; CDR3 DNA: TGCGCCAGCACCATGACAGACAATGAGCAGTTCTTC; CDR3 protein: CASTMTDNEQFF
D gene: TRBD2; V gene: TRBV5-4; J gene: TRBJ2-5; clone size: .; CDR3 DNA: TGTGCCAGCAGCCAACTAGCGGCTGGGGAGACCCAGTACTTC; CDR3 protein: CASSQLAAGETQYF
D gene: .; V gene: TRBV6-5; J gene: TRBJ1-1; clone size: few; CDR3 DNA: TGTGCCAGCAGTTACTACAGACTTAACACTGAAGCTTTCTTT; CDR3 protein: CASSYYRLNTEAFF
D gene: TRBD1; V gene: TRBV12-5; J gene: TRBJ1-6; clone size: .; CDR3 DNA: TGTGCTAGTGGCCAGGGGGATTCACCCCTCCACTTT; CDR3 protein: CASGQGDSPLHF
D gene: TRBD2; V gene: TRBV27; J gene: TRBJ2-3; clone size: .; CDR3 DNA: TGTGCCAGCAGCCGTTTTCTAGCGGACCCTAGCACAGATACGCAGTATTTT; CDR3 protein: CASSRFLADPSTDTQYF
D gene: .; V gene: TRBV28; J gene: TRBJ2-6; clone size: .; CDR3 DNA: TGTGCCAGCAGTTCCTCTATGGACAGAACATCTGGGGCCAACGTCCTGACTTTC; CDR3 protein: CASSSSMDRTSGANVLTF
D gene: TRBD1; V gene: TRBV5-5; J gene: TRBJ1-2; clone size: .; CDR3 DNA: TGTGCCAGCAGCGGGACAGGGGGCTTCTATGGCTACACCTTC; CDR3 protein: CASSGTGGFYGYTF
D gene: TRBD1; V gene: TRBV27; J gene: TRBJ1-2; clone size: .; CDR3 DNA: TGTGCCAGCGGCTTTCTTGGACAGGCCCTCTATGGCTACACCTTC; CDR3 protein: CASGFLGQALYGYTF
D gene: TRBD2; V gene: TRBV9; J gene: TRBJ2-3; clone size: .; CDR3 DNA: TGTGCCAGCAGCGTAAGGTCGGGGGGATATGATACGCAGTATTTT; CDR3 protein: CASSVRSGGYDTQYF
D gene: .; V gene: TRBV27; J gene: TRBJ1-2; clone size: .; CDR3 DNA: TGTGCCAGCAGTTTAGGGGGACCCACCACTGGCTACACCTTC; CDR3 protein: CASSLGGPTTGYTF
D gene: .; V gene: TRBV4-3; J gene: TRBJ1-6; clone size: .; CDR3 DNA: TGCGCCAGCAGCCAAGACCGGCATAATTCACCCCTCCACTTT; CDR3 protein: CASSQDRHNSPLHF
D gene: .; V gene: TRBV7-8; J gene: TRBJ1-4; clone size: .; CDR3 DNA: TGTGCCAGCAGCTTACGAGGTCTCAGGGGTGAAAAACTGTTTTTT; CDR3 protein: CASSLRGLRGEKLFF
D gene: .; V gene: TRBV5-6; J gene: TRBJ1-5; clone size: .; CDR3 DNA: TGTGCCAGCAGCTTGACAGGGTTTCCTTTGGCAAGCAATCAGCCCCAGCATTTT; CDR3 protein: CASSLTGFPLASNQPQHF
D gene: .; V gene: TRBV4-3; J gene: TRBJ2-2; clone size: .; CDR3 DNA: TGCGCCAGCAGCCAAGATCCCTTTGACCAAGCGAACACCGGGGAGCTGTTTTTT; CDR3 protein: CASSQDPFDQANTGELFF
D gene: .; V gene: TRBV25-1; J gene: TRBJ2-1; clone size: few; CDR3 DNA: TGTGCCAGCAGTAGTTCTCGGGGGAGCTCCTACAATGAGCAGTTCTTC; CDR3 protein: CASSSSRGSSYNEQFF
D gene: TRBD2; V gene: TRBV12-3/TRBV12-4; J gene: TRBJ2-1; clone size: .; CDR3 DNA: TGTGCCAGCAGTTTTAGTACTAGCGGGGGGGCCGGTTTTAAGTTCTTC; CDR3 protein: CASSFSTSGGAGFKFF
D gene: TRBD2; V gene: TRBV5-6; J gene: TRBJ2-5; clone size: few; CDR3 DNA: TGTGCCAGCAGGCTCTGGGGAGGGTCTCTGGAGACCCAGTACTTC; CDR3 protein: CASRLWGGSLETQYF
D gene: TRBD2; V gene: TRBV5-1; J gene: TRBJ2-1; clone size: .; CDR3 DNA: TGCGCCAGCAGCTTGGGGGCAGCGGGGGGGCGGAATGAGCAGTTCTTC; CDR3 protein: CASSLGAAGGRNEQFF
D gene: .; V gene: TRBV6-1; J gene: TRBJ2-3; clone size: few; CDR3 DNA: TGTGCCACCCGATTGAACGGAGGGTTGTCGCAGTATTTT; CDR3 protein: CATRLNGGLSQYF
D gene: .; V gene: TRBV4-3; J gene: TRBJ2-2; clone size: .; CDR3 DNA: TGCGCCAGCAGCCAGGAAGTGGGGACCGGGGAGCTGTTTTTT; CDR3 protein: CASSQEVGTGELFF